This TCR beta chain originates from a study of blood T cell repertoires in COVID-19. V shed 3 bases and J shed 3 bases, with 14 bases lying between them. Germline V gene lookup returns CDR1 DFQATT and CDR2 SNEGSKA (reference sequence). The CDR3 spans 14 residues. Data came from immunoSEQ multiplex PCR; TCRdb stores just in-frame clones and leaves some out. The table has more than 150,000 clones, around 80% seen once. Among Cohort 3 donors, those recovered had two negative PCRs, clearance, or symptom resolution. The J gene is TRBJ2-5, the V gene TRBV20-1, with D perhaps TRBD2 (5 bases). The receptor was derived from a woman between 55 and 75 years old who had recovered from COVID-19. Sample: PBMCs or T cells enriched from blood (not recorded which). The CDR3 bases are TGCAGTGCTAGTGTGGGCGGGTGGAAAGAGACCCAGTACTTC. Its protein is CSASVGGWKETQYF.